The clone carrying this T cell receptor beta chain was found a few times. Antigen unknown. The data derive from a study of blood T cells in healthy people across ages. For the second PCR, which ran for roughly 6 to 12 cycles, a sample-barcoded 5' primer and a J-beta primer mix were used. MiXCR, run by TCRdb on the 5' RACE reads, gives a single entry per CDR3 protein. The sample holds under 2 million distinct CDR3 sequences, almost 35% seen once. The study's findings and limits: Nothing was known about donor CMV status, and this possibly confounded expanded clonotype changes.

Germline CDR1 and CDR2: SGDLS and YYNGEE. CDR3 length: 18 amino acids. Trimming removed 4 bases from V and 6 bases from J; junction bases left unmatched: 15. The origin of this receptor is a woman younger than 45 in good health. Sequencing was performed on blood. The chain carries TRBV9 and TRBJ2-1; 11 bases agree with TRBD2. This CDR3 reads CASSSNPRLAGRPNEQFF. CDR3 DNA sequence: TGTGCCAGCAGCTCAAACCCAAGACTAGCGGGACGGCCCAATGAGCAGTTCTTC.